The 15 T cell receptor beta chains below all came from one sample that was sequenced in a study of blood T cell repertoires in COVID-19. The protocol was immunoSEQ multiplex PCR, while the TCRdb copy is restricted to in-frame clones and leaves out a portion. Of around 67,000 clones in the sample, 65% to 85% were seen once. The source material was peripheral blood. All receptors derive from a man aged 50-59 years with active COVID-19.

This chain connects TRBV7-9 to TRBJ1-3; TRBD1 matches at 8 bases. J lost 1 base, V lost 7 bases, and 12 bases had no gene match. Germline V gives CDR1 SEHNR, CDR2 FQNEAQ (reference sequence). The CDR3 is 17 amino acids. The CDR3 region is CASNYPRDRTSGNTIYF. The CDR3 DNA reads as TGTGCCAGCAACTACCCAAGGGACAGGACTTCTGGAAACACCATATATTTT.

The genes are TRBV5-1 and TRBJ2-3, with TRBD1 matching over 7 bases. The CDR3 is 14 residues long. J gave up 4 bases and V 0 bases, and 2 bases lay outside the gene matches. CDR1 and CDR2 from the germline V gene are SGHRS and YFSETQ. In DNA form, the CDR3 reads TGCGCCAGCAGCTTGGGAGGGGGCGCAGATACGCAGTATTTT. Translating it yields CASSLGGGADTQYF.

This clone is medium-sized. V is TRBV9 and J is TRBJ2-1; 8 bases fit TRBD2. Germline V lookup: CDR1 SGDLS, CDR2 YYNGEE. This CDR3 comprises 13 residues. J gave up 9 bases and V 6 bases, and 8 bases lay outside the gene matches. The CDR3 region has the DNA TGTGCCAGCACCCCCTCGGGGGGGCGTGAGCAGTTCTTC. This codes for CASTPSGGREQFF. The full variable domain, with the rest looked up from reference TRBV9 and TRBJ2-1, is DSGVTQTPKHLITATGQRVTLRCSPRSGDLSVYWYQQSLDQGLQFLIQYYNGEERAKGNILERFSAQQFPDLHSELNLSSLELGDSALYFCASTPSGGREQFFGPGTRLTVL.

The V call is TRBV2, the J call TRBJ2-1; 8 bases are a match to TRBD1. Germline CDR1 SNHLY, CDR2 FYNNEI. The CDR3 has 16 amino acids. V trimming: 0 bases; J trimming: 5 bases; junction bases outside the gene matches: 6. Here the CDR3 reads CASSEAQGAIHNEQFF. CDR3 in DNA: TGTGCCAGCAGTGAAGCGCAGGGGGCCATCCACAATGAGCAGTTCTTC.

The V gene is TRBV5-1, the J gene TRBJ2-1; D is perhaps TRBD2 (6 bases). V was clipped by 0 bases and J by 1 base, with 17 bases between them. This CDR3 is 18 amino acids long. CDR1 and CDR2 from the germline V gene are SGHRS and YFSETQ. This CDR3 reads CASSLVGSGPFSYNEQFF. CDR3 in DNA: TGCGCCAGCAGCTTGGTCGGTAGCGGTCCATTTTCCTACAATGAGCAGTTCTTC.

This chain links TRBV19 with TRBJ1-3; TRBD1 aligns across 8 bases. From germline, CDR1 is LNHDA and CDR2 SQIVND (reference sequence). Trimming took 1 base from V and 4 from J; bases not matched to a gene: 12. This CDR3 is built from 18 residues. The CDR3 loop reads CASSIVNRGAGGGNTIYF. The CDR3 coding sequence is TGTGCCAGTAGTATAGTGAACAGGGGGGCAGGGGGAGGAAACACCATATATTTT.

This clone was recorded only once. The chain uses TRBV5-4 and TRBJ2-1, with D unresolved. CDR1 is SGHNT and CDR2 is YYREEE in the germline V gene (reference sequence). The V end was cut by 4 bases, the J end by 10 bases, with 18 bases between. CDR3 length equals 14 residues. The CDR3: CASSPPNPVTEQFF. Written as DNA, the CDR3 is TGTGCCAGCAGCCCTCCCAACCCAGTAACGGAGCAGTTCTTC.

This clone was observed once. V usage is TRBV6-2 or TRBV6-3 and J usage is TRBJ1-5; 7 positions agree with TRBD1. The V gene end was trimmed by 5 bases and the J gene end by 5 bases; junction bases not matched to a gene: 9. Germline CDR1 reads MNHEY; CDR2 reads SVGEGT. The length of the CDR3 is 15 residues. The CDR3 sequence: CASSTPGTEDQPQHF. The CDR3 region has the DNA TGTGCCAGCAGTACGCCGGGGACAGAGGATCAGCCCCAGCATTTT.

This clone was counted only a few times. The chain has TRBV24-1 and TRBJ1-2, with D possibly matching TRBD1 (6 bases). This CDR3 comprises 13 residues. Germline lookup yields CDR1 KGHDR and CDR2 SFDVKD. Between the trimmed V and J ends, which lost 6 bases and 0 bases, there was a span of 7 bases. The CDR3 DNA is TGTGCCACCAGTCCAGGGGCTAACTATGGCTACACCTTC. It encodes CATSPGANYGYTF.

This clone appeared a single time. This chain joins TRBV18 and TRBJ1-2, with D unresolved. Germline V gene sequence: CDR1 KGHSH, CDR2 LQKENI. The germline V and J ends were trimmed by 6 bases and 2 bases, with 10 bases remaining between them. This CDR3 has 13 residues. The CDR3 loop reads CASSSGSNYGYTF. CDR3 coding DNA: TGTGCCAGCTCCTCGGGGTCCAACTATGGCTACACCTTC.

Only a few counts were recorded for this clone. V usage is TRBV19 and J usage is TRBJ2-7; 13 nucleotides align to TRBD2. Germline V CDR1 and CDR2: LNHDA, SQIVND (reference sequence). J was trimmed by 2 bases and V by 4 bases; bases with no gene match: 2. The CDR3 runs to 15 residues. In DNA, the CDR3 is TGTGCCAGTAGTACCGGACTAGCGGGAGCCTACGAGCAGTACTTC. Residues: CASSTGLAGAYEQYF.

The V gene is TRBV18, the J gene TRBJ2-5, with 11 bases fitting TRBD2. The CDR3 totals 15 residues. V was pared by 4 bases and J by 5 bases, with 6 bases of the junction left unmatched. Germline loops: CDR1 KGHSH, CDR2 LQKENI. The CDR3 region is CASSQLAGVGETQYF. CDR3 nucleotide sequence: TGTGCCAGCTCACAACTAGCGGGAGTGGGGGAGACCCAGTACTTC.

V and J are TRBV7-2 and TRBJ2-1, with TRBD2 matching over 8 bases. The germline gives CDR1 SGHTA, CDR2 FQGNSA. V lost 3 bases and J lost 6; bases outside the gene matches: 4. This CDR3 contains 14 residues. CDR3 coding DNA: TGTGCCAGCAGCTTGGGACTAGTCGGCAATGAGCAGTTCTTC. Protein sequence: CASSLGLVGNEQFF.

This chain uses TRBV3-1 (or the pseudogene TRBV3-2) with TRBJ2-4; 7 nucleotides align to TRBD1. In germline, CDR1 is LGHDT, CDR2 YNNKEL (reference sequence). Unmatched junction bases numbered 9, after V lost 4 bases and J lost 0 bases. This CDR3 comprises 17 residues. CDR3 in amino acids: CASSRSGTAIAKNIQYF. In nucleotides, the CDR3 is TGTGCCAGCAGCCGTTCCGGGACAGCCATAGCCAAAAACATTCAGTACTTC.

J is TRBJ2-4 and V is TRBV7-6, with TRBD2 identical over 8 bases. Germline trimming cut 5 bases from V and 1 base from J; bases unmatched to any gene: 7. The CDR3 is made up of 16 amino acids. The germline V gene has CDR1 SGHVS and CDR2 FNYEAQ. The DNA for the CDR3 is TGTGCCAGCAGCCCCGGGCCGGGGGGGGCCAAAAACATTCAGTACTTC. This codes for CASSPGPGGAKNIQYF.